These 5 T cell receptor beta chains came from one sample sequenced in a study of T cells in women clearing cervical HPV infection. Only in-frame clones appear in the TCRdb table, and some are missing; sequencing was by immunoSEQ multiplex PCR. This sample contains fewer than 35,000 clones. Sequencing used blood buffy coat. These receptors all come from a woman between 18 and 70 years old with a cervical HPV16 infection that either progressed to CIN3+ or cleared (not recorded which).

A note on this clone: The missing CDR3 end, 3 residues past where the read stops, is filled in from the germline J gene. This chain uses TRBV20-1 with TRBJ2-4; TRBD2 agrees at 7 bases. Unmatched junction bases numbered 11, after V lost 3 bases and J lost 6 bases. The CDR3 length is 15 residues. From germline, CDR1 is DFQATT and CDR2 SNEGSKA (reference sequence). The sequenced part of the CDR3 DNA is TGCAGTGCTAGTTCGGAGTTGCGGGGGATAAACATT. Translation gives CSASSELRGINI. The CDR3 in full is CSASSELRGINIQYF.

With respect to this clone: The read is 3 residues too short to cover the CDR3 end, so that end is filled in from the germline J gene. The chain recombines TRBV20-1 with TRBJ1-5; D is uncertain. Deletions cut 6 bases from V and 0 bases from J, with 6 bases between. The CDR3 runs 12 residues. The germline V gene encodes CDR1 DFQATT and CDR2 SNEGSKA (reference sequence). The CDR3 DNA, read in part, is TGCAGTGCGGGCGATAGCAATCAGCCC. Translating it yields CSAGDSNQP. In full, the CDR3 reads CSAGDSNQPQHF.

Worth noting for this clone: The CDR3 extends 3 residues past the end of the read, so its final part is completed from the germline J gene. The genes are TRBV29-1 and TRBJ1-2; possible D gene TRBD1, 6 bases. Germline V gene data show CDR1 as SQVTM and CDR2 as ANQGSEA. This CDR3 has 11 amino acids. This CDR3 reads CSVQGASDYTF. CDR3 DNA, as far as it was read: TGCAGCGTACAGGGAGCTTCGGAC.

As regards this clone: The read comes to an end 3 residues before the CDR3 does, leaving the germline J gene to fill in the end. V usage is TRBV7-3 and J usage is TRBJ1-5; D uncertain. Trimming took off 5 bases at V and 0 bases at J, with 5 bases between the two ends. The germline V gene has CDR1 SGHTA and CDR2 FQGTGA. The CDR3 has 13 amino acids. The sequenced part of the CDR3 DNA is TGTGCCAGCAGCCCCGGTAGCAATCAGCCC. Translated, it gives CASSPGSNQP. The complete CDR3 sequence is CASSPGSNQPQHF.

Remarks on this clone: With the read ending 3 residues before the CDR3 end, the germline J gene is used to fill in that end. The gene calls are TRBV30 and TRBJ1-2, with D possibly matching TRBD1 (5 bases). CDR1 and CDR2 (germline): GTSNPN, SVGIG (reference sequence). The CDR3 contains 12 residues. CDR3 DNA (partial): TGTGCCTGGACAGGGAAGAAGTGGGAC. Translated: CAWTGKKWD. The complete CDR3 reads CAWTGKKWDYTF.